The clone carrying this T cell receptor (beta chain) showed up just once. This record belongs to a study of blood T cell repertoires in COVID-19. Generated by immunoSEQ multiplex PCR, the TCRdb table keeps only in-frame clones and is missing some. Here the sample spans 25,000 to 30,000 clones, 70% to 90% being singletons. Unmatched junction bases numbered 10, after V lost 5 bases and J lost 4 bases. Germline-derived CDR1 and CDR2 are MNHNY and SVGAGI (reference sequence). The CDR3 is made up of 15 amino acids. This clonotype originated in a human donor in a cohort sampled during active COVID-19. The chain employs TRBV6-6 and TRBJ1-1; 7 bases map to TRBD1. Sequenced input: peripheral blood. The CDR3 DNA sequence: TGTGCCAGCAGTACTAGACAGGGTTGGGGCACTGAAGCTTTCTTT. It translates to CASSTRQGWGTEAFF.